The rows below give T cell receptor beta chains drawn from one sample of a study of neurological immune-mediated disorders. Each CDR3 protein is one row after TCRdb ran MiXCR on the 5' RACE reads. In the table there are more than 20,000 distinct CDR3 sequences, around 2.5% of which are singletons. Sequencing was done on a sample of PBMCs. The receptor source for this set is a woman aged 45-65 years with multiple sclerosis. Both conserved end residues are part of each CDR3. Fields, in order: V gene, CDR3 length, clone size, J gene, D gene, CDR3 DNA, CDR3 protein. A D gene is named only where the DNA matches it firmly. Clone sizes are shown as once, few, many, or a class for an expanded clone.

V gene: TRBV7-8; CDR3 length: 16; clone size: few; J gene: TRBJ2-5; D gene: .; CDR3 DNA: TGTGCCAGCAGCTTAGGGTCTAGGGGTACAAAGGAGACCCAGTACTTC; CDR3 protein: CASSLGSRGTKETQYF
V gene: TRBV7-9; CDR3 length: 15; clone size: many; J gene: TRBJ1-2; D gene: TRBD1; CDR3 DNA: TGTGCCAGCAGCGCCGGGACAGGGGGCAACTATGGCTACACCTTC; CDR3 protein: CASSAGTGGNYGYTF
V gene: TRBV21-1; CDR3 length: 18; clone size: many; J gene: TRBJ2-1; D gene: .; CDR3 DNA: TGTGCCAGCAGCAACCCCTCCTACAGGGGGCGCACCTACAATGAGCAGTTCTTC; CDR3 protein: CASSNPSYRGRTYNEQFF
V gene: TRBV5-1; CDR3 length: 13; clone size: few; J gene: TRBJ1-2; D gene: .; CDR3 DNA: TGCGCCAGCAGCGAGTCGGGCGGCTATGGCTACACCTTC; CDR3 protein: CASSESGGYGYTF
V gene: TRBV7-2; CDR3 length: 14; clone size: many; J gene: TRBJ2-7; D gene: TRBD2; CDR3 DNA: TGTGCCAGCAGCCCGGGACTAGCGGGAGGGGTGCAGTACTTC; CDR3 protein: CASSPGLAGGVQYF
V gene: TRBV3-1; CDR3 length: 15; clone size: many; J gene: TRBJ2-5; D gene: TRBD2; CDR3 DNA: TGTGCCAGCAGCCCTGTTAGCGGGGACCAAGAGACCCAGTACTTC; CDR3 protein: CASSPVSGDQETQYF
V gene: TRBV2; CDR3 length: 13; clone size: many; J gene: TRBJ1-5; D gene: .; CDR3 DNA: TGTGCCAGCAGTGATAGGGACGGCCAGCCCCAGCATTTT; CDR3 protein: CASSDRDGQPQHF
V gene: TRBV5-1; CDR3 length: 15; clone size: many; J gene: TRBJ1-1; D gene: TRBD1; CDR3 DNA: TGCGCCAGCAGCTCTAACAGGGGCGCGAACACTGAAGCTTTCTTT; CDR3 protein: CASSSNRGANTEAFF
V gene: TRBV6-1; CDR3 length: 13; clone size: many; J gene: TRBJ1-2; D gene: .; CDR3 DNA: TGTGCCAGCAGCTCACAGGCGAACTATGGCTACACCTTC; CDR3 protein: CASSSQANYGYTF
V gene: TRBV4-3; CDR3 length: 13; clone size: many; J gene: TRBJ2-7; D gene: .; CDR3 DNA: TGCGCCAGCAGCCAAGGACCCGGATACGAGCAGTACTTC; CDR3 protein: CASSQGPGYEQYF
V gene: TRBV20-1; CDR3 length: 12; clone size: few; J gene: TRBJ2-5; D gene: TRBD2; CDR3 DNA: TGCAGTGCTGGGCGGGGGCAAGAGACCCAGTACTTC; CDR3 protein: CSAGRGQETQYF
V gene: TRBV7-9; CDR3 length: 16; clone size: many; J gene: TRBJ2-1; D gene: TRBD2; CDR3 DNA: TGTGCCAGCAGCTTAGTAGGTCTAGCGGAGACCAATGAGCAGTTCTTC; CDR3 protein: CASSLVGLAETNEQFF
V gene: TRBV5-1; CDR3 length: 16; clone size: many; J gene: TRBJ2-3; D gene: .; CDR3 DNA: TGCGCCAGCAGCCCCGGAGTAGTTACTAGCACAGATACGCAGTATTTT; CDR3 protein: CASSPGVVTSTDTQYF
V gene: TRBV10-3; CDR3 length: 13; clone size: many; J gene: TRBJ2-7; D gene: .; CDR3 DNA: TGTGCCATCAGTGAAGCAGGAAGATACGAGCAGTACTTC; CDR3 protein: CAISEAGRYEQYF
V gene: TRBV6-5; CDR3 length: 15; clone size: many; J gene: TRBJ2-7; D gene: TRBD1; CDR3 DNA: TGTGCCAGCAGTTCCGTGGCAGGGGGCATATACGAGCAGTACTTC; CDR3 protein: CASSSVAGGIYEQYF
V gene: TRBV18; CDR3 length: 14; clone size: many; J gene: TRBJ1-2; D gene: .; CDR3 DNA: TGTGCCAGCTCACCGGGGTGGCAGGACTATGGCTACACCTTC; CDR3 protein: CASSPGWQDYGYTF
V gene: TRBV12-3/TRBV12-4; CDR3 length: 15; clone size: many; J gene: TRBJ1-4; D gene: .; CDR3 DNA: TGTGCCAGCAGTTTAGACTCGGGAGGCGGCGAAAAACTGTTTTTT; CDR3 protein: CASSLDSGGGEKLFF
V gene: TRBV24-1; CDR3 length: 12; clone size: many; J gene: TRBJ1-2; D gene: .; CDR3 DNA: TGTGCCACCAGTACTGCGGGCACTGGCTACACCTTC; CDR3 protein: CATSTAGTGYTF
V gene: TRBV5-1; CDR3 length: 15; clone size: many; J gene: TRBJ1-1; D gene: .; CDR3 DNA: TGCGCCAGCAGTGCCTCCGGGACTGGTTCGTTTGAAGCTTTCTTT; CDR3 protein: CASSASGTGSFEAFF
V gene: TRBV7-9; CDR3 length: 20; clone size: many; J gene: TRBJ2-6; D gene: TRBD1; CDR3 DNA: TGTGCCAGCAGCTTAGCCCATCCCGGGACAGGTAGCTCTGGGGCCAACGTCCTGACTTTC; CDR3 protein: CASSLAHPGTGSSGANVLTF
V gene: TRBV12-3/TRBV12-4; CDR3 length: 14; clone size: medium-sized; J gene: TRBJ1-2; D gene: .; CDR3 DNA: TGTGCCAGCACCCGGTTTGCAGGGAGGGATGGCTACACCTTC; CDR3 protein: CASTRFAGRDGYTF
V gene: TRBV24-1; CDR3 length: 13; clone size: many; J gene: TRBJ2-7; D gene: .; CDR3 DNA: TGTGCCACCAGTCCCGGGAACTCCTACGAGCAGTACTTC; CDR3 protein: CATSPGNSYEQYF
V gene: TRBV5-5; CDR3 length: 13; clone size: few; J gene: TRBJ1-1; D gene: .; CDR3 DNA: TGTGCCAGCAGCTTGCGGGGGGCGGCTGAAGCTTTCTTT; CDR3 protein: CASSLRGAAEAFF
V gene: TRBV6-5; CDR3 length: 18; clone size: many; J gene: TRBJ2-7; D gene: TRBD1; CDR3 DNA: TGTGCCAGCAGTTCCCTTTCAGCCGGGACAGGGAGGATTGGCGAGCAGTACTTC; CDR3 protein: CASSSLSAGTGRIGEQYF
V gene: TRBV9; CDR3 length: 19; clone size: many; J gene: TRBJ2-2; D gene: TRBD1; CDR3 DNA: TGTGCCAGCAGCGACCCGATAACCTCCCGGACAGGGGAGGCCGGGGAGCTGTTTTTT; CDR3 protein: CASSDPITSRTGEAGELFF
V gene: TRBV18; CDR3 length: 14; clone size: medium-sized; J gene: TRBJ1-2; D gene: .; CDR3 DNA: TGTGCCAGCTCACCGATTCACTTACAAGGTGGCTACACCTTC; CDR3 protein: CASSPIHLQGGYTF